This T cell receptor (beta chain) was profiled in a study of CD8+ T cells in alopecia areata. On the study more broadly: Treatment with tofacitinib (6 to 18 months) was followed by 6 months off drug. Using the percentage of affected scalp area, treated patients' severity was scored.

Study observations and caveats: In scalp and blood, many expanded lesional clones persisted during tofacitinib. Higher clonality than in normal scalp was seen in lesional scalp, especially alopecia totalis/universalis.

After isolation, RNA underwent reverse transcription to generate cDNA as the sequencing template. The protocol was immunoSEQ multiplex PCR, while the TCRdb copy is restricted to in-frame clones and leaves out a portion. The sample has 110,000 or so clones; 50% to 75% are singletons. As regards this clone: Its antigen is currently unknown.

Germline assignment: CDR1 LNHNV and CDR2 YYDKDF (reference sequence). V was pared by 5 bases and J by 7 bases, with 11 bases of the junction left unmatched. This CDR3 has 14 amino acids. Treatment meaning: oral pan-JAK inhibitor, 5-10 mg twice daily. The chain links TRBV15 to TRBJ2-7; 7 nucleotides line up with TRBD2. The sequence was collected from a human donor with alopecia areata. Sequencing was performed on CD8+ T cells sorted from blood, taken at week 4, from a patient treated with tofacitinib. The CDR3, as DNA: TGTGCCACCAGCTTAGGACTAGGGGTCGAGGAGCAGTACTTC. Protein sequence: CATSLGLGVEEQYF. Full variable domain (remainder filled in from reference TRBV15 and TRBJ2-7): DAMVIQNPRYQVTQFGKPVTLSCSQTLNHNVMYWYQQKSSQAPKLLFHYYDKDFNNEADTPDNFQSRRPNTSFCFLDIRSPGLGDTAMYLCATSLGLGVEEQYFGPGTRLTVT.